This paragraph reports one T cell receptor beta chain. Its antigen is unknown. Profiling relied on immunoSEQ multiplex PCR, and the TCRdb table lists in-frame clones only, not all of them. The sample contains some 2.1 million clones, over 85% of which appear only once. These data belong to a study of shared clonotypes between healthy human individuals. Study in general: Per donor, three plates held CD4 naive cells, three held CD4 memory, two held CD8 naive and one held CD8 memory.

Findings and caveats of the study: On the whole, naive subsets had larger estimated richness than memory subsets had.

Cells designated naive CD8 were CD45RO-negative and were positively selected for CCR7, with terminally differentiated effector memory CD45RA+ cells excluded. The donor population consisted of healthy HIV-negative adults with no recent acute infections or vaccinations. The sequence was collected from a man aged 18-30 years in good health. Some clones in this sample may be carry-over from other donors' samples. The sequencing input was naive CD8+ T cells from PBMCs.

The CDR3 coding sequence is TGTGCCAGCGCCGTAGTAAGACAGGGAAACACAGATACGCAGTATTTT. It encodes CASAVVRQGNTDTQYF. This sequence joins TRBV7-9 and TRBJ2-3, with 7 bases identical to TRBD1. The CDR3 is made up of 16 amino acids. Germline V CDR1 and CDR2: SEHNR, FQNEAQ (reference sequence). V gave up 8 bases and J gave up 2 bases; unmatched junction bases: 13.